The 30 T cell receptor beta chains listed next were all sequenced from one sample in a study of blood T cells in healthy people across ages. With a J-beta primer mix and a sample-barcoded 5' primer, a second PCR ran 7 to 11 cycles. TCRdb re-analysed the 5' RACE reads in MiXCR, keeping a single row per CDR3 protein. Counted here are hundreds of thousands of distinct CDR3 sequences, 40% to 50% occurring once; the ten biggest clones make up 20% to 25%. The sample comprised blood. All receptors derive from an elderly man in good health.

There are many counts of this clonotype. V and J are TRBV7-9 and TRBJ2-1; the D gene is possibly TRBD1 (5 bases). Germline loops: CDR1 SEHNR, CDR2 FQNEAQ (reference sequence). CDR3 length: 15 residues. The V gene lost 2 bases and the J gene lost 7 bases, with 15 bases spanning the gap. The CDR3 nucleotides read TGTGCCAGCAGCTTAAAGTGGTGGGGCTCGAATGAGCAGTTCTTC. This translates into CASSLKWWGSNEQFF. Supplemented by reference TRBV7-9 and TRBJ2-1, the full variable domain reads DTGVSQNPRHKITKRGQNVTFRCDPISEHNRLYWYRQTLGQGPEFLTYFQNEAQLEKSRLLSDRFSAERPKGSFSTLEIQRTEQGDSAMYLCASSLKWWGSNEQFFGPGTRLTVL.

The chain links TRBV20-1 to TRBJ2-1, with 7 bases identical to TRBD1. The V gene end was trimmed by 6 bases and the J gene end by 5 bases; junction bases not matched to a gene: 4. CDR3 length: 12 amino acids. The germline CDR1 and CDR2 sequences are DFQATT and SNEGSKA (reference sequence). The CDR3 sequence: CSARGLNNEQFF. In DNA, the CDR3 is TGCAGTGCCAGGGGGTTAAACAATGAGCAGTTCTTC.

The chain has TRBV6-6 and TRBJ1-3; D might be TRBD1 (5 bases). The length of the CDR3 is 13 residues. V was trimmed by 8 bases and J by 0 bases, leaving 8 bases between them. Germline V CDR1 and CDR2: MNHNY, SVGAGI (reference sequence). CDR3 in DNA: TGTGCCAGCCGGGGGAGCTCTGGAAACACCATATATTTT. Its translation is CASRGSSGNTIYF.

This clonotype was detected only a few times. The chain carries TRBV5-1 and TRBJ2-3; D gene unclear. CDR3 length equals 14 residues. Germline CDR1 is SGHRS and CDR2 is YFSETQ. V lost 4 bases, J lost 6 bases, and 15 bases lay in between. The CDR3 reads CASSRDGATDTQYF. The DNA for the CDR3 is TGCGCCAGCAGCCGAGACGGCGCGACGGATACGCAGTATTTT.

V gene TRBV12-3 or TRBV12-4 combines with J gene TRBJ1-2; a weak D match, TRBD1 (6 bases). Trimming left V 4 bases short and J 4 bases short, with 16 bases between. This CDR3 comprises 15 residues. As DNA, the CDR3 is TGTGCCAGCAGTTCCCATCGAGGGGGGGGCTATGGCTACACCTTC. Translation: CASSSHRGGGYGYTF.

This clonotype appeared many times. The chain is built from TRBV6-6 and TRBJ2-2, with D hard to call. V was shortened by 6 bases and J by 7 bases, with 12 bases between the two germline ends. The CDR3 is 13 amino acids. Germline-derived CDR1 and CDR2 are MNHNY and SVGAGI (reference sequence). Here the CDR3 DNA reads TGTGCCAGCAGGGGCCCGCCCGGCGGGGAGCTGTTTTTT. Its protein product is CASRGPPGGELFF.

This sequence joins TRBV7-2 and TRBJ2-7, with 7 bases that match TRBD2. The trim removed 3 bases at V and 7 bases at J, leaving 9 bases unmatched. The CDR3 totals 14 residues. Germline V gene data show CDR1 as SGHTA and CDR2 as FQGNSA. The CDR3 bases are TGTGCCAGCAGCTTTTCTAGCGGATACAATGAGCAGTACTTC. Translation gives CASSFSSGYNEQYF.

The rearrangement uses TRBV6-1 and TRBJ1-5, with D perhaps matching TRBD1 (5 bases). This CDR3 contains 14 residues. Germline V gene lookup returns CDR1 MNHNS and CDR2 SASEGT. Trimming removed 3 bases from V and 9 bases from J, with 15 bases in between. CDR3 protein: CASSDAGEDRPQHF. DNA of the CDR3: TGTGCCAGCAGTGACGCGGGGGAAGATCGGCCCCAGCATTTT.

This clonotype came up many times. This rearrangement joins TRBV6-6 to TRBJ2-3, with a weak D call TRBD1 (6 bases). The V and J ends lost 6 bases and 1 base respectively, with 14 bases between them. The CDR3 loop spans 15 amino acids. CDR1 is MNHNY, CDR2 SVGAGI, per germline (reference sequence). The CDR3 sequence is CASSPGQPGTDTQYF. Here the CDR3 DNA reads TGTGCCAGCAGCCCCGGACAGCCCGGCACAGATACGCAGTATTTT.

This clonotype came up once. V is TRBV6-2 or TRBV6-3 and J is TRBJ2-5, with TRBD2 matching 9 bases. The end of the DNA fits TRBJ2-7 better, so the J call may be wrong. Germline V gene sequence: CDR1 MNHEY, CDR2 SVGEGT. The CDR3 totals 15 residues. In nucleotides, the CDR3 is TGTGCCAGCAGTTTCCCGAGCGGGGGGAATAACGAGCAGTACTTC. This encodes CASSFPSGGNNEQYF.

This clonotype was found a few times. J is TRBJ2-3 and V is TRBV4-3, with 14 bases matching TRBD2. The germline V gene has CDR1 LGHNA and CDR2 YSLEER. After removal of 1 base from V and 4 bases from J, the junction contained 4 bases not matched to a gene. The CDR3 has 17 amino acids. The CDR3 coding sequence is TGCGCCAGCAGCCAAGTGCCGACTAGCGGGGGGGCAGATACGCAGTATTTT. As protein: CASSQVPTSGGADTQYF.

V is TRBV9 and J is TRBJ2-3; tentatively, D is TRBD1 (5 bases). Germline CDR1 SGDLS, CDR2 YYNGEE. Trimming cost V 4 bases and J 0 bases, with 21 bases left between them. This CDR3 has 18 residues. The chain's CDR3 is CASSRVGVTETSTDTQYF. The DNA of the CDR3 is TGTGCCAGCAGCCGAGTAGGGGTAACAGAGACTAGCACAGATACGCAGTATTTT.

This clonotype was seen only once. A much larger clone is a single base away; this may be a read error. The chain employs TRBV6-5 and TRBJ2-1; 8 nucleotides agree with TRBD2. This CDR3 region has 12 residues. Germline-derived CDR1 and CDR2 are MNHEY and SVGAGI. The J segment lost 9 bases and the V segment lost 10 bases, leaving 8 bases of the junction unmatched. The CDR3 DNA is TGTGCCAACAGGCGGGGGGTTGGTGAGCAGTTCTTC. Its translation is CANRRGVGEQFF.

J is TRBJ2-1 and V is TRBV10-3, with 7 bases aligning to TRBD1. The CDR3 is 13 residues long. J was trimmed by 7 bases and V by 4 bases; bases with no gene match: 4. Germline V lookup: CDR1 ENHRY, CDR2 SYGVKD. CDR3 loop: CAISGTGVNEQFF. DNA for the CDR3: TGTGCCATCAGTGGGACAGGAGTTAATGAGCAGTTCTTC.

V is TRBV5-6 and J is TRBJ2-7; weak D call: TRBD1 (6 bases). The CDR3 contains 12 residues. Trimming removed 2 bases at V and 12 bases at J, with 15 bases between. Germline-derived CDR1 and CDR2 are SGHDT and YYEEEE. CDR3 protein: CASSLYRDIPYF. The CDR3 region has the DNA TGTGCCAGCAGCTTATATCGGGACATCCCGTACTTC.

The CDR3 coding sequence is TGTGCCAGCAGTCAGCGGCTAAGCTCCTACAATGAGCAGTTCTTC. Protein sequence: CASSQRLSSYNEQFF. The chain couples TRBV28 to TRBJ2-1; TRBD2 is a possible D gene (5 bases). CDR1 and CDR2 from the germline V gene are MDHEN and SYDVKM. CDR3 size: 15 residues. V lost 5 bases, J lost 0 bases, and 11 bases lay in between.

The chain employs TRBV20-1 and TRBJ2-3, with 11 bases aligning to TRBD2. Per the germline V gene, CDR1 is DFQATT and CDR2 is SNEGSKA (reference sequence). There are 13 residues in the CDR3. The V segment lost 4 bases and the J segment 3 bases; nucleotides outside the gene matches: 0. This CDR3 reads CSAIAGGTDTQYF. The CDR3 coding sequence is TGCAGTGCTATAGCGGGGGGGACAGATACGCAGTATTTT.

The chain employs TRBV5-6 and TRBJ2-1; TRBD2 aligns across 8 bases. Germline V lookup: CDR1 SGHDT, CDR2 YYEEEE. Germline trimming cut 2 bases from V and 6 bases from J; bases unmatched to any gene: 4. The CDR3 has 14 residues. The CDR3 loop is CASSFGTSFNEQFF. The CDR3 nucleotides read TGTGCCAGCAGCTTTGGGACTAGTTTCAATGAGCAGTTCTTC.

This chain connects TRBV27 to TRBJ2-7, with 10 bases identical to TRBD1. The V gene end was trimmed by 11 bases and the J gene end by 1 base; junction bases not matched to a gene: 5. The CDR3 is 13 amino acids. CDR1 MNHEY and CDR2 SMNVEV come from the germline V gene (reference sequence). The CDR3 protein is CAVRDRGSYEQYF. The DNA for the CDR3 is TGTGCCGTAAGGGACAGGGGTTCCTACGAGCAGTACTTC.

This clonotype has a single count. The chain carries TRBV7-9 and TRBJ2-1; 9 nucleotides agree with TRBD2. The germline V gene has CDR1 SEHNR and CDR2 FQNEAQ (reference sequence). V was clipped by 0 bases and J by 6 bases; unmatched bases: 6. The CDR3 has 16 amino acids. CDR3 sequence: CASSLAAGGPSNEQFF. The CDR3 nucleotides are TGTGCCAGCAGCTTAGCCGCGGGAGGGCCATCCAATGAGCAGTTCTTC.

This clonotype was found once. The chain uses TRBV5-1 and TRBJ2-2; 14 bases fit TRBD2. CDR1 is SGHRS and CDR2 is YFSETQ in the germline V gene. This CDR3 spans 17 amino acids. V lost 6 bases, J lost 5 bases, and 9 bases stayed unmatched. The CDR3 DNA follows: TGCGCCAGCAACCCCGGGACTAGCGGGAGAGGGACCGGGGAGCTGTTTTTT. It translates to CASNPGTSGRGTGELFF.

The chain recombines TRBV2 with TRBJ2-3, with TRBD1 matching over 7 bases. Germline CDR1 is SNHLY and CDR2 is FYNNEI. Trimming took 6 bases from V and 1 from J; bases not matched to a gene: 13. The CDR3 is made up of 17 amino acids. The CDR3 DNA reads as TGTGCCAGCAGGCCAGACTTGCCCGGGACAGGCACAGATACGCAGTATTTT. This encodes CASRPDLPGTGTDTQYF.

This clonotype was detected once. The CDR3 nucleotides read TGCAGTGCTCGGACTAGCGGGATCTTAGAGACCCAGTTCTTC. It is translated as CSARTSGILETQFF. The rearrangement uses TRBV20-1 and TRBJ2-1; TRBD2 matches at 12 bases. Per germline, CDR1 DFQATT and CDR2 SNEGSKA (reference sequence). The length of the CDR3 is 14 residues. V lost 5 bases, J lost 13 bases, and 12 bases stayed unmatched.

The CDR3 nucleotides read TGTGCCAGCAGCGGCGGGAGGGCCTACAATGAGCAGTTCTTC. Translated, it gives CASSGGRAYNEQFF. The genes are TRBV9 and TRBJ2-1; 9 bases agree with TRBD2. CDR3 length equals 14 residues. V was pared by 3 bases and J by 2 bases, with 0 bases of the junction left unmatched. From germline, CDR1 is SGDLS and CDR2 YYNGEE.

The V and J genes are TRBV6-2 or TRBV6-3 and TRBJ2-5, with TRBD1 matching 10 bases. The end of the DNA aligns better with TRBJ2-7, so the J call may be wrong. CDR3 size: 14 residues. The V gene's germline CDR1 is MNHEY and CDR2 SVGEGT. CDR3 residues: CASNGQGVTYEQYF. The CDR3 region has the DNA TGTGCCAGCAACGGACAGGGGGTAACCTACGAGCAGTACTTC.

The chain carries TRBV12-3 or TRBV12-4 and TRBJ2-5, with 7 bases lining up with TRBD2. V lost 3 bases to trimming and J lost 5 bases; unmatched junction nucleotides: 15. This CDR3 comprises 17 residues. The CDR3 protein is CASSLGTNRRAGETQYF. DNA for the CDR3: TGTGCCAGCAGTTTGGGGACTAACCGGAGGGCCGGGGAGACCCAGTACTTC.

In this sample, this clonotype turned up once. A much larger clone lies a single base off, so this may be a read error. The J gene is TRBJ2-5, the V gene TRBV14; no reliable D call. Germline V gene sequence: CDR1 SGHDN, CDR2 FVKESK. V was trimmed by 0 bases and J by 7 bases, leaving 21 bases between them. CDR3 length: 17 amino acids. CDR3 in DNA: TGTGCCAGCAGCCAAGAAGAACCTGGATTAGTCCGAGGGACCCAGTACTTC. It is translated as CASSQEEPGLVRGTQYF. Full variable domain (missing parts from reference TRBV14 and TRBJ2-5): EAGVTQFPSHSVIEKGQTVTLRCDPISGHDNLYWYRRVMGKEIKFLLHFVKESKQDESGMPNNRFLAERTGGTYSTLKVQPAELEDSGVYFCASSQEEPGLVRGTQYFGPGTRLLVL.

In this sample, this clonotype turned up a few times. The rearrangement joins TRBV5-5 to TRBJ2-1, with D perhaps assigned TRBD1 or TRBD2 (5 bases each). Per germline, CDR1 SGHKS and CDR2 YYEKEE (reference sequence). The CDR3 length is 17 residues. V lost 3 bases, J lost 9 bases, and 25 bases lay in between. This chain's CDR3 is CASSSMTGTAASSEQFF. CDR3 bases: TGTGCCAGCAGCTCCATGACCGGGACGGCCGCTTCGAGTGAGCAGTTCTTC.

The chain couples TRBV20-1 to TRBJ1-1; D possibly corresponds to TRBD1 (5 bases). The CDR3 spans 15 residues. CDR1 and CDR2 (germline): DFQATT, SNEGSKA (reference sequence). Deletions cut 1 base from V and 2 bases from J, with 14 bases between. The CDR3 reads CSARALQGSNTEAFF. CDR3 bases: TGCAGTGCTAGAGCCCTCCAGGGAAGCAACACTGAAGCTTTCTTT.

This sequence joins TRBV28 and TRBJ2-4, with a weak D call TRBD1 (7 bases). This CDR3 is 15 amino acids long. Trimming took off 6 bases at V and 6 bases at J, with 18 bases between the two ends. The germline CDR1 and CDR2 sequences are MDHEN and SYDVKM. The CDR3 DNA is TGTGCCAGCAGCCAAGGGGGGACAGACCTAAACATTCAGTACTTC. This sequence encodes CASSQGGTDLNIQYF.